The source of this T cell receptor beta chain is a study of shared clonotypes between healthy human individuals. General observations from the study: Among the subsets, naive ones generally showed larger estimated richness than memory ones.

As concerns this clone: The antigen remains unidentified.

V shed 2 bases, J shed 8 bases, and the junction held 14 bases outside the gene matches. The CDR3 has 16 residues. Germline V gene sequence: CDR1 MNHEY, CDR2 SMNVEV (reference sequence). Measured with immunoSEQ multiplex PCR; TCRdb has only the in-frame clones, and not every one. The table lists some 2.3 million clones, just over 90% of them singletons, with about 0.37% in the top ten. Sequencing input: naive CD4+ T cells from PBMCs. The subset was: CD45RA+ positively selected. The V call is TRBV27, the J call TRBJ1-1; TRBD1 matches 7 bases. This receptor was obtained from a man aged 18 to 35 in good health. Some clones in this sample may be carry-over from other donors' samples. CDR3: CASSLARDSPGLEAFF. The CDR3 nucleotides are TGTGCCAGCAGTTTAGCGAGGGACAGCCCGGGTTTAGAAGCTTTCTTT.